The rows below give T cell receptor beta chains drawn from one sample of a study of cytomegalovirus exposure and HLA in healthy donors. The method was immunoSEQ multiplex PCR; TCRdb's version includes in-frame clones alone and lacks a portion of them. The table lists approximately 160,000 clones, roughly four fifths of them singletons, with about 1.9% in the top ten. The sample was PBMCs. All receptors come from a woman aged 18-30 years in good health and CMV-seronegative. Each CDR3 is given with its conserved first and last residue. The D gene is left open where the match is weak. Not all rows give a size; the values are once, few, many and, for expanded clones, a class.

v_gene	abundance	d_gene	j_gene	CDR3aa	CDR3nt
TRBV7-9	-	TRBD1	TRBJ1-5	CASSGTGDNQPQHF	TGTGCCAGCAGCGGGACAGGGGATAATCAGCCCCAGCATTTT
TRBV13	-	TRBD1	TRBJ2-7	CASSPGQGGYEQYF	TGTGCCAGCAGCCCGGGACAGGGAGGGTACGAGCAGTACTTC
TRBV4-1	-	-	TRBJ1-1	CASSQDFGGSSTEAFF	TGCGCCAGCAGCCAAGATTTTGGGGGCAGTAGCACTGAAGCTTTCTTT
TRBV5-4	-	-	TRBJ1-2	CASSVDGGNYGYTF	TGTGCCAGCAGCGTGGACGGTGGTAACTATGGCTACACCTTC
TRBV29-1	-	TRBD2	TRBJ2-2	CSVERSRLAGGPFLYGELFF	TGCAGCGTTGAACGGAGTCGACTAGCGGGAGGGCCCTTTTTATACGGGGAGCTGTTTTTT
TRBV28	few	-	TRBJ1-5	CASTQGGINQPQHF	TGTGCCAGCACCCAAGGCGGAATCAATCAGCCCCAGCATTTT
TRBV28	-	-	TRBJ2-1	CASSLYGGSSYNEQFF	TGTGCCAGCAGTTTATACGGCGGAAGCTCCTACAATGAGCAGTTCTTC
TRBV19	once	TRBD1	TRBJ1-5	CASSPGGGQPQHF	TGTGCCAGCTCCCCAGGGGGTGGTCAGCCCCAGCATTTT
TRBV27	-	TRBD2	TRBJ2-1	CASSPWTSGELSSYNEQFF	TGTGCCAGCAGTCCCTGGACTAGCGGGGAGCTAAGCTCCTACAATGAGCAGTTCTTC
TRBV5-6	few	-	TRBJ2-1	CASSSDYYNEQFF	TGTGCCAGCAGCTCGGACTACTACAATGAGCAGTTCTTC
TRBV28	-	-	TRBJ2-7	CASSPSARLYEQYF	TGTGCCAGCAGCCCCTCAGCGCGACTCTACGAGCAGTACTTC
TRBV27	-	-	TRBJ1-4	CASSFGSGPNEKLFF	TGTGCCAGCAGTTTCGGTTCAGGTCCTAATGAAAAACTGTTTTTT
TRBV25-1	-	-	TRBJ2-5	CASTGGLQETQYF	TGTGCCAGCACCGGAGGCTTACAAGAGACCCAGTACTTC
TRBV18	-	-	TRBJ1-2	CASSPIVGGYTF	TGTGCCAGCTCACCTATCGTCGGTGGCTACACCTTC
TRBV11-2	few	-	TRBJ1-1	CASSIQGNTEAFF	TGTGCCAGCAGCATACAGGGGAACACTGAAGCTTTCTTT
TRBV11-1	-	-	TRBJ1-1	CASSTRGGTEAFF	TGTGCCAGCAGCACACGGGGAGGCACTGAAGCTTTCTTT
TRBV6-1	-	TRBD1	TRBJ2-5	CASRTQGALGETQYF	TGTGCCAGCAGGACACAGGGGGCGCTGGGGGAGACCCAGTACTTC
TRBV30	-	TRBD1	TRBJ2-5	CAWSSGGRAQYF	TGTGCCTGGAGTTCAGGGGGCAGGGCCCAGTACTTC
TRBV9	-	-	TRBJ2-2	CASSVGSMLAGELFF	TGTGCCAGCAGCGTAGGTAGCATGTTGGCCGGGGAGCTGTTTTTT
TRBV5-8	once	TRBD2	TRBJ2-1	CASSSVQRERNEQFF	TGTGCCAGCAGCTCCGTCCAGCGGGAGCGGAATGAGCAGTTCTTC
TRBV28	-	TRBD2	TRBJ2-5	CASSTTRTTSGEGPETQYF	TGTGCCAGCAGTACTACCAGAACGACTAGCGGGGAGGGGCCAGAGACCCAGTACTTC
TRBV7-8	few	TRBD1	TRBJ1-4	CASSRGQGNEKLFF	TGTGCCAGCAGCAGGGGACAGGGGAATGAAAAACTGTTTTTT
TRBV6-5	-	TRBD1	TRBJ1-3	CASSYSGDSSGNTIYF	TGTGCCAGCAGTTATTCCGGGGACAGCTCTGGAAACACCATATATTTT
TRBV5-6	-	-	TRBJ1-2	CASSPWGGNYGYTF	TGTGCCAGCAGCCCCTGGGGGGGTAACTATGGCTACACCTTC
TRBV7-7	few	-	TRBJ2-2	CASSRQISNTGELFF	TGTGCTAGCAGCCGACAGATCTCGAACACCGGGGAGCTGTTTTTT
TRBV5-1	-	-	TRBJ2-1	CASSLGGGVRKNEQFF	TGCGCCAGCAGCTTGGGTGGAGGGGTCCGGAAGAATGAGCAGTTCTTC
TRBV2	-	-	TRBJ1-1	CASRIGALEAFF	TGTGCCAGCAGAATAGGGGCTCTTGAGGCTTTCTTT
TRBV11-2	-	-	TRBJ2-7	CASSLKGHGAYEQYF	TGTGCCAGCAGCTTGAAGGGACACGGAGCCTACGAGCAGTACTTC
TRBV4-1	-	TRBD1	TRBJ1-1	CASSPTGGRSEAFF	TGCGCCAGCAGTCCGACAGGGGGTCGCTCTGAAGCTTTCTTT
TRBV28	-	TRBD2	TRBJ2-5	CASSNPGTSGIETQYF	TGTGCCAGCAGCAACCCCGGGACTAGCGGGATCGAGACCCAGTACTTC
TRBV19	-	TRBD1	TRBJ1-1	CASSMRDRGPRWTEAFF	TGTGCCAGTAGTATGAGAGACAGGGGCCCCCGCTGGACTGAAGCTTTCTTT
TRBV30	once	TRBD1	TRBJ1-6	CAWTGQGIENSPLHF	TGTGCCTGGACCGGACAGGGCATTGAAAATTCACCCCTCCACTTT
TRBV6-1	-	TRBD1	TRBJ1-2	CASSAGQGAGGYTF	TGTGCCAGCAGTGCCGGACAGGGGGCTGGGGGCTACACCTTC
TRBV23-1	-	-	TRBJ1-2	CASRYGGSYGYTF	TGCGCCAGCCGCTATGGAGGATCCTATGGCTACACCTTC
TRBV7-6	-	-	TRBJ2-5	CASSQQVRETQYF	TGTGCCAGCAGCCAACAGGTTCGAGAGACCCAGTACTTC
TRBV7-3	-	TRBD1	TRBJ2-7	CASSLFSGQSYEQYF	TGTGCCAGCAGCTTATTCTCGGGACAGTCCTACGAGCAGTACTTC
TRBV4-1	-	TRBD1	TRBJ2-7	CASSQESQGSYEQYF	TGCGCCAGCAGCCAAGAATCACAGGGGTCCTACGAGCAGTACTTC
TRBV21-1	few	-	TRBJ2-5	CASLRGGQETQYF	TGTGCCAGCCTAAGGGGGGGACAAGAGACCCAGTACTTC
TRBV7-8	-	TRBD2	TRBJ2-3	CASSFGGADTQYF	TGTGCCAGCAGCTTTGGGGGGGCAGATACGCAGTATTTT
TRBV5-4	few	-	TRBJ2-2	CASSSQPGELFF	TGTGCCAGCAGTAGTCAACCTGGGGAGCTGTTTTTT